This TCR beta chain was obtained from a study of glioma-infiltrating T cells after dendritic cell vaccination. As for the study in general: At biweekly intervals, patients got three intradermal dendritic cell vaccine injections.

V gave up 7 bases and J gave up 4 bases; unmatched junction bases: 9. Germline V gives CDR1 MDHEN, CDR2 SYDVKM. The CDR3 covers 15 residues. Amplification used 60 V beta primers and 13 J beta primers. Assay used: immunoSEQ multiplex PCR; TCRdb lists only in-frame clones, some missing. The sample comprises about 92,000 clones, 86% of which are singletons, and 15% to 19% rests with the top ten. The TCR was taken from a human donor with glioblastoma. V gene TRBV28 combines with J gene TRBJ2-2; 7 bases fit TRBD1. Material: blood, obtained before dendritic cell vaccination. This chain's CDR3 is CASKTGRFSTGELFF. The CDR3 region has the DNA TGTGCCAGCAAGACAGGGAGATTTTCCACCGGGGAGCTGTTTTTT. The entire variable domain, with the rest obtained from reference TRBV28 and TRBJ2-2, is as follows: DVKVTQSSRYLVKRTGEKVFLECVQDMDHENMFWYRQDPGLGLRLIYFSYDVKMKEKGDIPEGYSVSREKKERFSLILESASTNQTSMYLCASKTGRFSTGELFFGEGSRLTVL.